The present T cell receptor beta chain was sequenced within a study of shared T cell receptors in the human thymus. Using immunoSEQ multiplex PCR, the repertoire was profiled, and TCRdb retains in-frame clones only, with some absent. In the table there are roughly 550,000 clones, 70% to 80% of which are singletons. This CDR3 comprises 16 residues. These data were also filed under a second study, of human thymus T cells. This second report adds: The authors found apparently biased V and J gene usage in thymic and blood repertoires.

Sequencing was carried out using thymocytes. The chain carries TRBV21-1 and TRBJ2-1; the DNA was not compared with TRBD1, the D call given in the table. TRBV21-1 is noted as a pseudogene. The sequence came from a boy in the first two years of life with a congenital heart defect. DNA of the CDR3: TGTGCCAGCAGAAAAAATTTGAGACAGAGAATCAATGAGCAGTTCTTC. This translates into CASRKNLRQRINEQFF.